This TCR beta chain was identified during a study of OX40 agonist ivuxolimab in advanced cancers. Study summary: The patients received agonistic anti-OX40 (CD134) antibody ivuxolimab. Patients assigned to dose escalation were diagnosed with hepatocellular carcinoma, melanoma, renal cell or head and neck cancer. A male proportion of 70% to 90% was recorded, with mean age about 62 years and range about 20 to 79.

This CDR3 contains 16 residues. Germline V CDR1 and CDR2: LNHDA, SQIVND (reference sequence). The V segment lost 5 bases and the J segment 0 bases; nucleotides outside the gene matches: 5. Data came from immunoSEQ multiplex PCR; TCRdb stores just in-frame clones and leaves some out. The table records about 58,000 clones, less than 90% of them present only once. The TCR was taken from an adult with an advanced solid tumor such as melanoma, head and neck, liver or kidney cancer. Source: CD4+ or CD8+ T cells sorted from blood, taken in a trial of the OX40 agonist ivuxolimab. The chain joins TRBV19 to TRBJ1-5; 9 bases map to TRBD1. The CDR3 DNA reads TGTGCCAGTAGTCTCAGACAGGGGGGTAGCAATCAGCCCCAGCATTTT. Protein: CASSLRQGGSNQPQHF.